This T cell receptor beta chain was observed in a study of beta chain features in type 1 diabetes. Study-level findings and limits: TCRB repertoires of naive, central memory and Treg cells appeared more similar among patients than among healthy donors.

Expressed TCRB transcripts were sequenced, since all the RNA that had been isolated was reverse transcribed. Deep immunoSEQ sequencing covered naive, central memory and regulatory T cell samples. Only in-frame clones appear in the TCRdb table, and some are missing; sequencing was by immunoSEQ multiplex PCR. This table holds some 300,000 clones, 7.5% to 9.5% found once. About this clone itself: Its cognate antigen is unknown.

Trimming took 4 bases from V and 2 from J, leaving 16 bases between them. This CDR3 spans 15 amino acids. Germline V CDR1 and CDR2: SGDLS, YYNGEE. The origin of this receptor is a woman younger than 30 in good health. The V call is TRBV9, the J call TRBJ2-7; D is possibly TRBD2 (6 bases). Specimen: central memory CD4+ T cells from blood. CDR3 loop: CASSRDAGGTYEQYF. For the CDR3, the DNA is TGTGCCAGCAGCCGGGACGCCGGAGGGACCTACGAGCAGTACTTC.